Below, 23 T cell receptor beta chains from the same sample are listed, as sequenced in a study of T cell repertoires in cytomegalovirus infection. MiXCR, run by TCRdb on the reads, gives a single entry per CDR3 protein. The data contain 300,000 to 400,000 distinct CDR3 sequences, around a sixth of them singletons. Sequencing used PBMCs. The receptors derive from a human donor in good health (CMV status not recorded). Some clones in this sample may be carry-over from other donors' samples.

V usage is TRBV19 and J usage is TRBJ2-4, with 10 bases matching TRBD2. The CDR3 consists of 15 residues. Germline V gene lookup returns CDR1 LNHDA and CDR2 SQIVND (reference sequence). V dropped 3 bases and J dropped 5; count of bases not matched to a gene: 4. The CDR3 nucleotides read TGTGCCAGTAGTATTAGCGGGGGGATCGAAAACATTCAGTACTTC. This codes for CASSISGGIENIQYF. Filled out from reference TRBV19 and TRBJ2-4, the complete variable domain reads DGGITQSPKYLFRKEGQNVTLSCEQNLNHDAMYWYRQDPGQGLRLIYYSQIVNDFQKGDIAEGYSVSREKKESFPLTVTSAQKNPTAFYLCASSISGGIENIQYFGAGTRLSVL.

V and J are TRBV7-8 and TRBJ1-1, with D possibly TRBD1 on 6 matching bases. The CDR3 is made up of 16 amino acids. Per germline, CDR1 SGHVS and CDR2 FQNEAQ. The V end was cut by 2 bases, the J end by 0 bases, with 13 bases between. The CDR3, as DNA: TGTGCCAGCAGCTTATCAGCGGACAGCATGAACACTGAAGCTTTCTTT. Amino acid sequence: CASSLSADSMNTEAFF.

This clonotype has only a few counts. The CDR3, as DNA: TGTGCCAGCAGTTATTGGGAGCCCCCTGAAGCTTTCTTT. Residues: CASSYWEPPEAFF. This chain links TRBV6-6 with TRBJ1-1; D uncertain. The ends were cut back, 3 bases at V and 6 bases at J, with 11 bases in the middle. The length of the CDR3 is 13 residues. CDR1 is MNHNY and CDR2 is SVGAGI in the germline V gene (reference sequence).

This chain links TRBV6-2 or TRBV6-3 with TRBJ2-3; TRBD2 matches 9 bases. Germline V gene data show CDR1 as MNHEY and CDR2 as SVGEGT. After removal of 2 bases from V and 2 bases from J, the junction contained 5 bases not matched to a gene. The CDR3 is made up of 16 amino acids. The CDR3 DNA is TGTGCCAGCAGTTACCGGACTAGCGTGTACACAGATACGCAGTATTTT. This translates into CASSYRTSVYTDTQYF.

The chain has TRBV2 and TRBJ1-1, with D perhaps matching TRBD1 (5 bases). CDR1 is SNHLY, CDR2 FYNNEI, per germline. V lost 1 base and J 11 bases, leaving 8 bases between the germline ends. This CDR3 comprises 11 residues. For the CDR3, the DNA is TGTGCCAGCAGTGAAGGCAGGGCGGCTTTCTTT. Translating gives CASSEGRAAFF.

As for this clonotype: The junction departs from the called germline gene at one end, perhaps through a read error. The rearrangement joins TRBV6-2 or TRBV6-3 to TRBJ1-5; 7 bases line up with TRBD1. Germline V gene data show CDR1 as MNHEY and CDR2 as SVGEGT. CDR3 length: 15 amino acids. The DNA of the CDR3 is TGTGCCAGCGGTTACAGGGGCGTGAGCAATCAGCCCCAGCATTTT. This gives the protein CASGYRGVSNQPQHF.

This clonotype was recorded a few times. The chain joins TRBV7-2 to TRBJ2-7; 8 nucleotides agree with TRBD2. V lost 6 bases and J lost 0; bases outside the gene matches: 4. The CDR3 spans 14 residues. Per the germline V gene, CDR1 is SGHTA and CDR2 is FQGNSA. CDR3 nucleotide sequence: TGTGCCAGCAGTAGAGCGGGGGACTCCTACGAGCAGTACTTC. Amino acids: CASSRAGDSYEQYF.

The chain is built from TRBV29-1 and TRBJ1-5, with a possible D match to TRBD1 (6 bases). Germline values: CDR1 SQVTM, CDR2 ANQGSEA. Trimming removed 4 bases from V and 7 bases from J, with 17 bases in between. The CDR3 has 14 amino acids. The CDR3 loop is CSVARGGAGQPQHF. The CDR3 region has the DNA TGCAGCGTTGCCCGGGGGGGGGCAGGACAGCCCCAGCATTTT.

The rearrangement uses TRBV20-1 and TRBJ2-7; D gene ambiguous. The germline V and J ends were trimmed by 5 bases and 1 base, with 6 bases remaining between them. This CDR3 is 11 amino acids long. Germline lookup yields CDR1 DFQATT and CDR2 SNEGSKA (reference sequence). This CDR3 reads CSAYESYEQYF. The CDR3 nucleotides are TGCAGTGCTTACGAATCCTACGAGCAGTACTTC.

This clonotype was counted only a few times. This sequence joins TRBV6-5 and TRBJ1-5; D may be TRBD1 (5 bases). Looked up from germline, CDR1 is MNHEY and CDR2 is SVGAGI. V was trimmed by 5 bases and J by 15 bases, leaving 17 bases between them. The CDR3 consists of 12 residues. CDR3 nucleotides: TGTGCCAGCAGTGCCACTGGGACCAGACCGCATTTT. Amino acid sequence: CASSATGTRPHF.

V usage is TRBV27 and J usage is TRBJ2-3; 9 positions agree with TRBD2. Germline V gene data show CDR1 as MNHEY and CDR2 as SMNVEV (reference sequence). The V segment lost 6 bases and the J segment 6 bases; nucleotides outside the gene matches: 10. The CDR3 is made up of 15 amino acids. As DNA, the CDR3 is TGTGCCAGCAGCCGAAGACTAGCGGACGGGGATACGCAGTATTTT. This gives the protein CASSRRLADGDTQYF.

CDR3 DNA sequence: TGTGCCAGCAGCTTAGCGACAGGCTTAATTGGAGCTTTCTTT. Its protein product is CASSLATGLIGAFF. V and J are TRBV7-9 and TRBJ1-1, with D tentatively TRBD1 (6 bases). From germline, CDR1 is SEHNR and CDR2 FQNEAQ (reference sequence). This CDR3 is built from 14 residues. V lost 0 bases to trimming and J lost 10 bases, with 15 bases between them.

This clonotype was seen ten or more times. This chain connects TRBV24-1 to TRBJ2-2; no clear D gene. V was shortened by 7 bases and J by 0 bases, with 8 bases between the two germline ends. The CDR3 has 14 residues. The germline gives CDR1 KGHDR, CDR2 SFDVKD. The CDR3 protein is CATRGNPNTGELFF. The CDR3, as DNA: TGTGCCACCAGGGGAAATCCGAACACCGGGGAGCTGTTTTTT.

The J gene is TRBJ2-7, the V gene TRBV20-1, with D perhaps TRBD1 (6 bases). CDR1 DFQATT and CDR2 SNEGSKA come from the germline V gene (reference sequence). V dropped 0 bases and J dropped 5 bases, with 17 bases sitting between them. This CDR3 is 15 amino acids long. The CDR3 spells CSARDSTGTRDEQYF. CDR3 sequence (DNA): TGCAGTGCTAGAGATTCCACAGGGACACGTGACGAGCAGTACTTC.

This chain joins TRBV10-3 and TRBJ2-5, with TRBD1 matching 7 bases. J was trimmed by 5 bases and V by 2 bases; bases with no gene match: 11. The length of the CDR3 is 16 residues. CDR1 is ENHRY and CDR2 is SYGVKD in the germline V gene. The CDR3 reads CAISETQGVGLETQYF. In DNA form, the CDR3 reads TGTGCCATCAGTGAGACCCAGGGGGTCGGGCTGGAGACCCAGTACTTC.

Many counts were recorded for this clonotype. The CDR3 spells CASSQGTGAQETQYF. CDR3 DNA sequence: TGTGCCAGCAGCCAAGGGACAGGGGCCCAAGAGACCCAGTACTTC. The chain uses TRBV7-7 and TRBJ2-5; 10 bases line up with TRBD1. Germline CDR1 reads SSHAT; CDR2 reads FNYEAQ (reference sequence). V dropped 5 bases and J dropped 1; count of bases not matched to a gene: 4. The length of the CDR3 is 15 residues. The full variable domain, rest sourced from reference TRBV7-7 and TRBJ2-5, is GAGVSQSPRYKVTKRGQDVTLRCDPISSHATLYWYQQALGQGPEFLTYFNYEAQPDKSGLPSDRFSAERPEGSISTLTIQRTEQRDSAMYRCASSQGTGAQETQYFGPGTRLLVL.

In this sample, this clonotype turned up many times. The V gene is TRBV5-6, the J gene TRBJ1-1; D might be TRBD1 (5 bases). Trimming took 4 bases from V and 3 from J, leaving 7 bases between them. CDR1 SGHDT and CDR2 YYEEEE come from the germline V gene. The CDR3 is 12 residues long. CDR3 sequence (DNA): TGTGCCAGCAGCCTACAGGACACTGAAGCTTTCTTT. Amino acids: CASSLQDTEAFF.

This clonotype has at least ten counts. V and J are TRBV6-2 or TRBV6-3 and TRBJ2-5; D is possibly TRBD1 (6 bases). The CDR3 is 14 amino acids. Germline V gene sequence: CDR1 MNHEY, CDR2 SVGEGT. Deletions cut 6 bases from V and 1 base from J, with 12 bases between. CDR3 in amino acids: CASRKGQFQETQYF. The CDR3 nucleotides are TGTGCCAGCAGGAAGGGACAATTCCAAGAGACCCAGTACTTC.

The chain combines TRBV27 with TRBJ2-7; D could derive from TRBD1 or TRBD2 (6 bases each). Germline V lookup: CDR1 MNHEY, CDR2 SMNVEV (reference sequence). Trimming left V 0 bases short and J 1 base short, with 13 bases between. CDR3 length: 16 residues. CDR3 protein: CASSLSTGANSYEQYF. CDR3 nucleotide sequence: TGTGCCAGCAGTTTATCTACGGGGGCTAATTCCTACGAGCAGTACTTC.

This clonotype was seen only once. The chain has TRBV2 and TRBJ1-2; 7 nucleotides agree with TRBD1. There are 15 residues in the CDR3. CDR1 is SNHLY and CDR2 is FYNNEI in the germline V gene. V was pared by 6 bases and J by 4 bases, with 11 bases of the junction left unmatched. CDR3 bases: TGTGCCAGCAGCCAACCGGGACAGATATCCTATGGCTACACCTTC. It specifies CASSQPGQISYGYTF.

This clonotype came up a few times. The J gene is TRBJ2-2, the V gene TRBV12-3 or TRBV12-4; the D is unclear. Trimming pared 6 bases from V and 7 bases from J, leaving 9 bases between. The CDR3 contains 12 residues. The CDR3 coding sequence is TGTGCCAGCAGCTCCAATAGCGGGGAGCTGTTTTTT. It specifies CASSSNSGELFF.

This clonotype was detected many times. The chain links TRBV7-2 to TRBJ2-1, with 7 bases lining up with TRBD2. CDR1 and CDR2 from the germline V gene are SGHTA and FQGNSA. The CDR3 is 18 amino acids. With 6 bases clipped from V and 0 bases from J, the junction kept 14 bases outside the gene matches. The DNA of the CDR3 is TGTGCCAGCAGGGCCGGGGCAGCGGGAAAAAGCTCCTACAATGAGCAGTTCTTC. Encoded protein: CASRAGAAGKSSYNEQFF.

Points on this clonotype: A much bigger clone sits one base away, suggesting this may be a read error. The chain carries TRBV6-2 or TRBV6-3 and TRBJ2-7; possibly TRBD2 for D (5 bases). Germline V gives CDR1 MNHEY, CDR2 SVGEGT. The CDR3 runs 16 residues. V was pared by 5 bases and J by 2 bases, with 19 bases between. CDR3: CASSPLAGPRAYEQYF. Written as DNA, the CDR3 is TGTGCCAGCAGTCCTCTAGCCGGGCCCCGGGCCTACGAGCAGTACTTC.